The present TCR beta chain was sequenced within a study of T cells expressing NK-cell markers (dated by TCRdb to 2018 to 2021). A note on the overall study: TCR beta-chain repertoires were profiled in sorted CD3+CD56+NKG2C+, CD3+CD56+NKG2C- and CD3+CD56-NKG2C+ T-cell subsets from fewer than 10 donors. Among the eight sequenced donors, seven were HCMV-seropositive and one was HCMV-seronegative. The study sequenced eight donors, all healthy volunteers chosen at random: three men and five women. Sequencing of the libraries produced 2 x 150 bp reads on Illumina HiSeq 2000/2500, MiSeq or NextSeq.

This sample was sequenced with an Illumina HiSeq 2000. TCR beta cDNA libraries were prepared using 5'RACE template switching, which introduced a universal primer site and unique molecular identifiers. Priming for cDNA synthesis came from the TCR beta constant segment, and two successive PCR amplification steps followed. From the authors' description of their analysis: Reads were demultiplexed and grouped by UMI with MIGEC, and clonotypes were assembled and quantified with MiTCR. To remove erroneous sequences, TCR cDNA sequences were retained only when supported by two or more reads. The tcR package was used for downstream repertoire analysis, with clonotypes matched between fractions based on CDR3 nucleotide sequence plus V segment. Antigen specificity was annotated against VDJdb with VDJmatch, allowing one amino acid substitution in CDR3. TCRdb reprocessed the reads and assigns one entry to each CDR3 protein sequence, leaving out DNA. TCRdb's processing, not the authors', yielded these V and J calls. For this sample, the table gives over 250,000 distinct CDR3 sequences. The leading ten clones occupy around 4.3% of the sample.

HCMV serostatus was determined by detecting HCMV-specific IgG in serum with a commercial ELISA kit. Peripheral blood mononuclear cells were isolated from blood by Ficoll density gradient centrifugation. Results and caveats for the whole study, not just this receptor: Whether the expanded NKG2C-expressing T cell clones were specific for HCMV antigens was left unclear. In a handful of donors, the dominant CD3+CD56+NKG2C+ clonotypes were among the top 10 CD8+ clonotypes and accounted for roughly 1.0-7.5% of CD8+ T cells. Those dominant clonotypes were again the most abundant among CD3+CD56-NKG2C+ cells in a handful of donors, at roughly 25-60.1%.

For this clonotype: Its antigen has not been determined.

What was sequenced was blood T cells: a sorted CD56 or NKG2C T cell subset, CD4+ or CD8+ T cells, or bulk PBMC T cells (not recorded which). The TCR sequence derives from a woman between 18 and 75 years old in good health.

CDR3 reads: CASSLWGGGNTIYF. In this chain, TRBV7-2 is recombined with TRBJ1-3; TCRdb designates TRBD1, a call that cannot be tested without DNA. CDR3 length: 14 amino acids, cysteine to phenylalanine. No DNA appears here. According to the germline V gene, CDR1 reads SGHTA and CDR2 reads FQGNSA. The entire variable domain, with the stretches around the CDR3 drawn from the reference TRBV7-2 and TRBJ1-3 proteins, is GAGVSQSPSNKVTEKGKDVELRCDPISGHTALYWYRQSLGQGLEFLIYFQGNSAPDKSGLPSDRFSAERTGGSVSTLTIQRTQQEDSAVYLCASSLWGGGNTIYFGEGSWLTVV.